The T cell receptor (beta chain) described here comes from a study of cytomegalovirus exposure and HLA in healthy donors. Study-level findings and limits: When analyzed later, a missense DCLRE1C variant was found to be linked to TCR beta V- and J-gene trimming.

Primers included in the PCR were 60 Vbeta and 13 Jbeta primers. Some clones are missing from TCRdb's copy, which holds only in-frame ones; the method was immunoSEQ multiplex PCR. The sample lists 120,000 or so clones, roughly 82% occurring once. V lost 8 bases and J lost 6; bases outside the gene matches: 6. This CDR3 is 13 amino acids long. Regarding this clone: Its antigen is still unknown.

V is TRBV23-1 and J is TRBJ2-1, with 8 bases that match TRBD1. TRBV23-1 is assigned to the ORF class and has an uncertain function. Sample: PBMCs. This clonotype was obtained from a male donor in good health and CMV-seropositive. The CDR3 loop reads CASARQGLNEQFF. The CDR3 DNA follows: TGCGCCAGCGCGCGACAGGGGCTCAATGAGCAGTTCTTC.